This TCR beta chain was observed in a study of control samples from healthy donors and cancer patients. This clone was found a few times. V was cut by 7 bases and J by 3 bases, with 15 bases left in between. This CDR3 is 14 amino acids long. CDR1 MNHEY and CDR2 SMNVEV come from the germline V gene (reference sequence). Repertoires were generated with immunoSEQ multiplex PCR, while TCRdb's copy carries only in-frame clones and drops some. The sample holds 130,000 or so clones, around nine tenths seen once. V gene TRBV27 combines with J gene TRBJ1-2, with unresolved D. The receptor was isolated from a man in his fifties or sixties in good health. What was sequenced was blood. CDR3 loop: CASKPGNWYYGYTF. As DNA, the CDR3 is TGTGCCAGCAAGCCGGGGAATTGGTACTATGGCTACACCTTC.